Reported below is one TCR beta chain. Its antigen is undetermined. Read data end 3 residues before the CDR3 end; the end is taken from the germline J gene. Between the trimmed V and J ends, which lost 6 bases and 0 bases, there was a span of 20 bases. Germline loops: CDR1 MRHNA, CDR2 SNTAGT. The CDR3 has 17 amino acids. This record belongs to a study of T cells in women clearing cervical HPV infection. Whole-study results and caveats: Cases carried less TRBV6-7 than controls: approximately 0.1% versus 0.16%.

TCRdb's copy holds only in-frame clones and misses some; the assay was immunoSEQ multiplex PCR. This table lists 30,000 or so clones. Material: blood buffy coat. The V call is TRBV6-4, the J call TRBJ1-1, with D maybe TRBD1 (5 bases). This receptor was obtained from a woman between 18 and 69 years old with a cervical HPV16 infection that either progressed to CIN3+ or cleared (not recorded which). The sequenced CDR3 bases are TGTGCCAGCAGAGACAGCTTCAGGCGGGGTATGAACACTGAA. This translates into CASRDSFRRGMNTE. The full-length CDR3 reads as CASRDSFRRGMNTEAFF.